This record looks at one TCR beta chain sequence and its context. The data were obtained in a study of blood T cells in healthy people across ages. The length of the CDR3 is 15 residues. Germline lookup yields CDR1 MGHRA and CDR2 YSYEKL. Between the trimmed V and J ends, which lost 4 bases and 3 bases, there was a span of 10 bases. A J-beta primer mix and a sample-barcoded 5' primer were used in a second PCR of about 7 to 12 cycles. TCRdb passed the 5' RACE reads through MiXCR, listing each CDR3 protein once. The data hold some 860,000 distinct CDR3 sequences, with about 61% observed a single time. This TCR came from a middle-aged man in good health. The chain is built from TRBV4-1 and TRBJ1-6; D remains unclear. Sequencing was done on a sample of blood. The CDR3 coding sequence is TGCGCCAGCAGCCCTATCAGCTTCTATAATTCACCCCTCCACTTT. Its translation: CASSPISFYNSPLHF.